Sequencing of this T cell receptor (beta chain) was carried out in a study of T cell responses to AZD1222 COVID-19 vaccine. On this clone itself: Antigen unknown.

The table came from immunoSEQ multiplex PCR; TCRdb's copy has only in-frame clones and leaves some out. The data hold 100,000 or so clones, with around 89% observed a single time. Notes on the study in general: Spike-specific TCR breadth and depth grew following two AZD1222 doses.

The CDR3 is 19 residues long. V was pared by 4 bases and J by 4 bases, with 8 bases of the junction left unmatched. CDR1 KGHDR and CDR2 SFDVKD come from the germline V gene. The sample in question was peripheral blood, obtained on day 0 of AZD1222 vaccination. The clonotype comes from an adult in good health. V and J are TRBV24-1 and TRBJ2-2; TRBD2 aligns across 16 bases. The CDR3 loop reads CATSDPGLAGGPSTGELFF. CDR3 coding DNA: TGTGCCACCAGTGACCCGGGACTAGCGGGAGGGCCGTCCACCGGGGAGCTGTTTTTT.